This T cell receptor beta chain was captured by sequencing in a study of shared clonotypes between healthy human individuals (dated by TCRdb to 2018 to 2020). Concerning the study at large: The cohort included a few men and a couple of women between 18 and 49 years of age. Per donor, leukapheresis produced somewhere between about 0.94 and 9 billion PBMCs. For each donor, CD4 naive and CD4 memory were each given three plates, CD8 naive was given two plates, and CD8 memory was given one plate. To estimate repertoire size and how much clonotypes are shared between individuals, the study performed deep sequencing of blood TCR repertoires from 4 to 6 healthy adults. To increase sequencing depth and limit assay-specific biases, TCR repertoire library preparation and sequencing were carried out by different laboratories using diverse techniques.

Study-wide findings and limitations: The genetic and exposure-history diversity represented was limited by the small number of donors. Estimated clonotype richness was generally larger for naive than for memory subsets. Based on pairwise subsampling, the degree of clonotype sharing among donors was expected to be affected by sequencing depth. When a handful of donors were compared, the shared fraction of clonotypes was roughly 4.8% for naive CD4, roughly 3.4% for naive CD8, 2% to 2.5% for memory CD4, and approximately 0.4% for memory CD8. Even with the large sequencing depth, rarefaction of the sorted-subset datasets indicated that sequencing was incomplete. Higher generation probabilities were observed for clonotypes shared by all four sorted-subset donors than for non-shared clonotypes. Sampling was limited to blood, and TCR repertoires in tissue likely differ from TCR repertoires in blood.

CDR1 GTSNPN and CDR2 SVGIG are derived from the germline V gene (reference sequence). Its CDR3 holds 14 amino acids, cysteine through phenylalanine. Only the CDR3 DNA stays, 42 bases, in frame from base 1. At the junction V is shortened by 1 base and J by 8 bases; bases outside the gene matches: 8. The donors were healthy, HIV-negative adults who had no recently reported acute infections or vaccinations. All donors were Caucasian adults living in Nashville, Tennessee, USA. Magnetic negative selection was used to enrich CD4+ T cells, after which naive cells were positively selected on CD45RA and the negative fraction became the memory subset. After blood collection by leukapheresis, PBMCs were isolated using Ficoll-Histopaque density gradient centrifugation and then cryopreserved in the vapor phase of liquid nitrogen. Analytical flow cytometry was used to check the purity and quantity of every magnetically sorted T cell population. From each sorted fraction, genomic DNA was isolated and quantified by UV absorbance on a Nanodrop 2000c.

As regards this clone: Its antigen target is currently unknown. Base qualities are not recorded, but no much larger clone differs from it by a single base.

Using the deep immunoSEQ assay, multiplex PCR amplified TCR CDR3 regions from genomic DNA. Extracted genomic DNA from each cell subset was spread evenly across all wells of several immunoSEQ 96-well plates, with each plate serving as a replicate. For sorted subsets, 150 to 250 ng of genomic DNA, equivalent to about 30,000 T cell genomes, went into each replicate PCR. Purified libraries were measured with a Qubit 3.0 fluorometer, size-checked on a Bioanalyzer 2100, and measured again with the KAPA Library Quantification kit. Each immunoSEQ 96-well plate was sequenced on its own single-read 150-cycle Illumina NextSeq 550 flow cell. The published analysis was carried out like this. Because the immunoSEQ output held only junctional sequences and lacked quality scores, the filtering could not match the filtering applied to full-length reads. To assign V/J genes and CDR3, sequences were annotated against IMGT germline references using PyIR, a Python wrapper for IgBLAST v1.9. Reads were filtered out if the reads had weak V/J assignments (E-value above 1e-6), no CDR3, stop codons, out-of-frame junctions, or ambiguous translated residues. A V3J clonotype was defined by an identical inferred V gene, J gene, and CDR3 amino acid sequence. Percentage overlap between repertoires was calculated by dividing the number of shared unique clonotypes by the size of the smaller repertoire. RTK rarefaction, the Chao1 estimator, and Recon v2.1 estimates of unobserved clonotypes were used to assess repertoire richness. For all TCRbeta clonotypes obtained by the gDNA method from a few donors, generation probabilities were computed with OLGA. The immuneACCESS repertoire file appears here via TCRdb, limited to in-frame rearrangements. These files lack a portion of the clones; in checked studies, under half of the deficit traces to unresolved V genes, and the cause of the others is not known. The V and J calls and clone size come from that table; D and trimming were worked out from the DNA. In this sample the table shows some 2,400,000 clones, approximately 95% of which occur a single time. Roughly 0.13% of the sample rests with the top ten.

Sequencing was carried out using naive CD4+ T cells sorted from blood. Read against the paper, the sample's cell subset or site label means: CD45RA+ positively selected. The source is a man aged 18 to 30 in good health. The chain employs TRBV30 and TRBJ2-1, and 7 junctional nucleotides match TRBD2. Read as DNA, the sequence is TGTGCCTGGAGTGGGGGACTACGTTTCTATGAGCAGTTCTTC. Its translation reads: CAWSGGLRFYEQFF.